These T cell receptor beta chains were read from a single sample in a study of T cell responses to AZD1222 COVID-19 vaccine. The data were produced by immunoSEQ multiplex PCR, yet TCRdb's version contains in-frame clones alone and is incomplete. Here the sample spans 53,000 or so clones, about 85% being singletons. The sample here was peripheral blood, taken on day 0 of MenACWY control vaccination. The source is an adult in good health. Both conserved end residues are part of each CDR3. A D gene is named only where the DNA matches it firmly. A row's size may be missing; if present it is once, few, many or a size class.

>-|TRBV6-1|-|TRBJ2-2
TGTGCCAGCAGTGAAGCGCTATTCCCCCAGTGGAACACCGGGGAGCTGTTTTTT
CASSEALFPQWNTGELFF
>TRBD1|TRBV6-6|-|TRBJ1-5
TGTGCCAGCAGTTACTTAGGGACAGGGATCCAGCCCCAGCATTTT
CASSYLGTGIQPQHF
>-|TRBV6-2/TRBV6-3|-|TRBJ2-7
TGTGCCAGCAGCCAACAGGCCTACGAGCAGTACTTC
CASSQQAYEQYF
>-|TRBV10-3|-|TRBJ2-7
TGTGCCATCAGTGATACTAGTTACGAGCAGTACTTC
CAISDTSYEQYF
>-|TRBV6-1|-|TRBJ1-5
TGTGCCAGCAGTGAACATATTTCTAGCAATCAGCCCCAGCATTTT
CASSEHISSNQPQHF
>TRBD2|TRBV4-2|few|TRBJ2-1
TGTGCCAGCAGCCAAGATCTAGCGGGAGGGGGCGAGCAGTTCTTC
CASSQDLAGGGEQFF
>-|TRBV6-2/TRBV6-3|-|TRBJ2-7
TGTGCCAGCAGCCCTCTAGGGACTGGACACTACGAGCAGTACTTC
CASSPLGTGHYEQYF
>TRBD2|TRBV2|-|TRBJ2-3
TGTGCCAGCACCCCCGGGAGGGCCGGGGATACGCAGTATTTT
CASTPGRAGDTQYF
>-|TRBV12-3/TRBV12-4|-|TRBJ1-1
TGTGCCAGCAGTCTGGGGAGGGGAACTGAAGCTTTCTTT
CASSLGRGTEAFF
>TRBD1|TRBV30|-|TRBJ2-2
TGTGCCTGGCAGACAGGGGCCATCACCGGGGAGCTGTTTTTT
CAWQTGAITGELFF
>-|TRBV7-2|-|TRBJ2-7
TGTGCCAGCAGCCAGGGGCCAATACCCTACGAGCAGTACTTC
CASSQGPIPYEQYF